Each of the 4 T cell receptor beta chains below was sequenced from the same sample in a study of blood T cell repertoires in COVID-19. Generated by immunoSEQ multiplex PCR, the TCRdb table keeps only in-frame clones and is missing some. The data hold around 200,000 clones, with less than 85% observed a single time. The material sequenced was PBMCs or T cells enriched from blood (not recorded which). Receptors were obtained from a man aged 40-50 years who had recovered from COVID-19.

The V gene is TRBV18, the J gene TRBJ2-5, with 13 bases identical to TRBD2. This CDR3 has 17 residues. Germline V gives CDR1 KGHSH, CDR2 LQKENI. Trimming removed 3 bases from V and 1 base from J; junction bases left unmatched: 5. The CDR3 loop reads CASSPQGLAGSQETQYF. The CDR3 region has the DNA TGTGCCAGCTCACCTCAGGGACTAGCGGGGTCCCAAGAGACCCAGTACTTC.

The genes are TRBV9 and TRBJ2-2; D might be TRBD2 (5 bases). The CDR3 extends over 15 amino acids. V lost 4 bases to trimming and J lost 1 base, with 11 bases between them. CDR1 is SGDLS, CDR2 YYNGEE, per germline. In DNA form, the CDR3 reads TGTGCCAGCAGCTCTGCCGGGGAGAACACCGGGGAGCTGTTTTTT. This translates into CASSSAGENTGELFF.

The chain recombines TRBV11-3 with TRBJ1-5, with 7 bases matching TRBD1. The CDR3 is made up of 14 amino acids. CDR1 is SGHNT and CDR2 is YENEEA in the germline V gene. Germline trimming cut 5 bases from V and 5 bases from J; bases unmatched to any gene: 6. The CDR3 region is CASSPTGVDQPQHF. CDR3 nucleotides: TGTGCCAGCAGCCCTACAGGGGTCGATCAGCCCCAGCATTTT.

This chain links TRBV13 with TRBJ2-7, with 8 bases that match TRBD2. CDR1 is PRHDT, CDR2 FYEKMQ, per germline (reference sequence). The CDR3 loop spans 15 amino acids. V was clipped by 0 bases and J by 2 bases; unmatched bases: 3. CDR3 bases: TGTGCCAGCAGCTTAGGGACTAGCGCGACCTACGAGCAGTACTTC. Translation gives CASSLGTSATYEQYF.